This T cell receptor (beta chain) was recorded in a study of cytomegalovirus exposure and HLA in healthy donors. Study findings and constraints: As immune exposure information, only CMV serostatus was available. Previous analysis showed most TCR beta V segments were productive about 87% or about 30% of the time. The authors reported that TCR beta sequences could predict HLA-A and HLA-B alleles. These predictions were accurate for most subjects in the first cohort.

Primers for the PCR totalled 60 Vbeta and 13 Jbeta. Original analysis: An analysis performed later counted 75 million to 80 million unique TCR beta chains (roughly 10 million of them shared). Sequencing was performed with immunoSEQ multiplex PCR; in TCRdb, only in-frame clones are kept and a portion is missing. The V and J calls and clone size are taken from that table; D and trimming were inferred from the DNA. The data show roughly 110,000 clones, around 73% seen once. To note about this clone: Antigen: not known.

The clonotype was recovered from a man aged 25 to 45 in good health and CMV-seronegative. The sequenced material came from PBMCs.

The CDR3 region is CASSPQDRCEAFF. In DNA, the CDR3 is TGCGCCAGCAGCCCACAGGACAGGTGTGAGGCTTTCTTT. The chain uses TRBV5-1 and TRBJ1-1; 7 bases line up with TRBD1. The germline V gene has CDR1 SGHRS and CDR2 YFSETQ. The CDR3 consists of 13 residues. The V and J ends lost 4 bases and 11 bases, in that order; junction bases with no gene match: 11.